This passage covers 10 T cell receptor beta chains from one sample sequenced in a study of radiotherapy plus CTLA-4 blockade in lung cancer. Sequencing was performed with immunoSEQ multiplex PCR; in TCRdb, only in-frame clones are kept and a portion is missing. The sample gives around 40,000 clones, approximately 68% of which show up once; approximately 9.9% is in the top ten. This specimen was peripheral blood, taken from a patient treated with radiotherapy plus ipilimumab. The receptors originated from a human donor with non-small cell lung cancer who had stable disease on radiotherapy plus ipilimumab.

This clone has just one count. The chain couples TRBV7-9 to TRBJ1-5, with D possibly matching TRBD1 (5 bases). Germline V gene sequence: CDR1 SEHNR, CDR2 FQNEAQ (reference sequence). Trimming removed 0 bases from V and 11 bases from J, with 8 bases in between. The length of the CDR3 is 12 residues. This CDR3 is CASSLASGAQHF. The CDR3 DNA reads as TGTGCCAGCAGCTTAGCATCGGGGGCCCAGCATTTT.

J is TRBJ2-3 and V is TRBV7-2, with 9 bases aligning to TRBD2. Losses at the gene ends were 3 bases for V and 8 bases for J; bases not matched to a gene: 12. Germline V gene data show CDR1 as SGHTA and CDR2 as FQGNSA. This CDR3 comprises 16 residues. For the CDR3, the DNA is TGTGCCAGCAGCTTCGGTGCGGGGGGGGCCTTAGGTACGCAGTATTTT. Its protein product is CASSFGAGGALGTQYF.

This clone was recorded once. V gene TRBV7-2 combines with J gene TRBJ1-2; 9 bases are shared with TRBD1. The germline CDR1 and CDR2 sequences are SGHTA and FQGNSA. The CDR3 totals 13 residues. V dropped 5 bases and J dropped 7; count of bases not matched to a gene: 5. CDR3 in amino acids: CASSHRQGVGYTF. CDR3 DNA: TGTGCCAGCAGCCACCGACAGGGGGTTGGCTACACCTTC.

Of note for this clone: The sample carries other DNA sequences with the same CDR3. The rearrangement joins TRBV7-9 to TRBJ1-4, with no clear D. The CDR3 has 12 amino acids. Trimming pared 2 bases from V and 5 bases from J, leaving 3 bases between. Looked up from germline, CDR1 is SEHNR and CDR2 is FQNEAQ (reference sequence). The CDR3 DNA sequence: TGTGCCAGCAGCTTAACAAATGAAAAACTGTTTTTT. This sequence encodes CASSLTNEKLFF.

This clone was seen only a few times. V is TRBV5-6 and J is TRBJ2-2; a weak D match, TRBD1 (6 bases). The V gene lost 0 bases and the J gene lost 7 bases, with 19 bases spanning the gap. Germline assignment: CDR1 SGHDT and CDR2 YYEEEE. This CDR3 is built from 17 residues. The CDR3 is CASSLGVRGGYSGELFF. CDR3 in DNA: TGTGCCAGCAGCTTGGGGGTGCGTGGGGGCTACAGCGGGGAGCTGTTTTTT.

The sample holds one count of this clone. This chain links TRBV19 with TRBJ2-1, with D tentatively TRBD1 (6 bases). The CDR3 runs to 15 residues. Germline V gene sequence: CDR1 LNHDA, CDR2 SQIVND (reference sequence). Trimming took off 1 base at V and 4 bases at J, with 11 bases between the two ends. The CDR3 DNA follows: TGTGCCAGTAGTATAGGGTGGGACACTTACAATGAGCAGTTCTTC. Protein: CASSIGWDTYNEQFF.

The V call is TRBV9, the J call TRBJ2-1; 9 bases match TRBD1. Germline lookup yields CDR1 SGDLS and CDR2 YYNGEE. V shed 0 bases, J shed 5 bases, and the junction held 9 bases outside the gene matches. This CDR3 is built from 17 residues. The CDR3 nucleotides are TGTGCCAGCAGCGTAGGGGGACAGGGAGGGACCCACAATGAGCAGTTCTTC. As protein: CASSVGGQGGTHNEQFF. Drawing the rest from reference TRBV9 and TRBJ2-1, the complete variable domain is DSGVTQTPKHLITATGQRVTLRCSPRSGDLSVYWYQQSLDQGLQFLIQYYNGEERAKGNILERFSAQQFPDLHSELNLSSLELGDSALYFCASSVGGQGGTHNEQFFGPGTRLTVL.

The chain uses TRBV29-1 and TRBJ1-2; 9 bases are shared with TRBD1. V gave up 8 bases and J gave up 8 bases; unmatched junction bases: 9. Germline V gives CDR1 SQVTM, CDR2 ANQGSEA. This CDR3 region has 12 residues. CDR3 sequence: CSTAGQGRGYTF. DNA of the CDR3: TGCAGCACCGCTGGACAGGGGCGAGGCTACACCTTC. Based on the CDR3 plus reference TRBV29-1 and TRBJ1-2, the full variable domain is SAVISQKPSRDICQRGTSLTIQCQVDSQVTMMFWYRQQPGQSLTLIATANQGSEATYESGFVIDKFPISRPNLTFSTLTVSNMSPEDSSIYLCSTAGQGRGYTFGSGTRLTVV.

The CDR3 DNA reads as TGTGCCAGCAGGACTAGCGGGGGGGTAACAGATACGCAGTATTTT. This encodes CASRTSGGVTDTQYF. This chain links TRBV6-5 with TRBJ2-3; 14 nucleotides align to TRBD2. The CDR3 loop spans 15 amino acids. V lost 6 bases, J lost 3 bases, and 2 bases stayed unmatched. CDR1 is MNHEY and CDR2 is SVGAGI in the germline V gene.

This clone was counted only a few times. The chain joins TRBV5-4 to TRBJ2-4, with TRBD2 as a possible D gene (5 bases). The V and J ends lost 1 base and 9 bases respectively, with 11 bases between them. Germline-derived CDR1 and CDR2 are SGHNT and YYREEE (reference sequence). The CDR3 spans 13 residues. This chain's CDR3 is CASSLRWESIQYF. DNA of the CDR3: TGTGCCAGCAGCTTGAGGTGGGAGAGCATTCAGTACTTC.